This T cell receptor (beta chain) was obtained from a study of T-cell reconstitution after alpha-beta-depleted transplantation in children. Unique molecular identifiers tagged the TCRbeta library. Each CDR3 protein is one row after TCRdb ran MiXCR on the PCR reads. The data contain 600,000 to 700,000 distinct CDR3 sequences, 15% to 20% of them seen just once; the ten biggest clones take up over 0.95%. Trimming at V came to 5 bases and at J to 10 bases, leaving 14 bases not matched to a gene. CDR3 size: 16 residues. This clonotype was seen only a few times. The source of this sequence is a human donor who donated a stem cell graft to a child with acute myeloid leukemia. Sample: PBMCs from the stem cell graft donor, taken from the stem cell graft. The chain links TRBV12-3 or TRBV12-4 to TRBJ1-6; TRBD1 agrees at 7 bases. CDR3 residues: CASSPDRVGFGSPLHF. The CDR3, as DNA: TGTGCCAGCAGTCCCGACAGGGTGGGGTTTGGATCACCCCTCCACTTT.